This T cell receptor beta chain is drawn from a study of shared clonotypes between healthy human individuals. Looking at the study overall: Donors had three CD4 naive, three CD4 memory, two CD8 naive and one CD8 memory plate apiece.

This CDR3 has 14 residues. The V and J ends lost 8 bases and 5 bases respectively, with 15 bases between them. Germline CDR1 and CDR2: SNHLY and FYNNEI. Clones were read by immunoSEQ multiplex PCR, and TCRdb kept only the in-frame ones, dropping some. The sample records 2 million to 2.5 million clones, approximately 93% being singletons. Sequenced sample: naive CD4+ T cells from PBMCs. Subset of the sample: CD45RA+ positively selected. The chain uses TRBV2 and TRBJ1-4; D is unclear. The sequence was obtained from a man aged 18 to 29 in good health. Some clones in this sample may be carry-over from other donors' samples. The CDR3 region is CASGPPAQNEKLFF. DNA of the CDR3: TGTGCCAGCGGTCCTCCGGCCCAGAATGAAAAACTGTTTTTT.